A single T cell receptor beta chain is shown here with its context. What it binds is unknown. The sample originates from a study of cytomegalovirus exposure and HLA in healthy donors. Whole-study results and caveats: According to a later analysis, donors in an Asian-associated ancestry cluster reportedly had fewer N-insertions than the 666-donor mean.

A multiplex PCR was run with 60 Vbeta primers and 13 Jbeta primers. Sequencing was performed with immunoSEQ multiplex PCR; in TCRdb, only in-frame clones are kept and a portion is missing. This repertoire shows about 190,000 clones, about 81% found once; its top ten account for roughly 0.75%. Material for sequencing was PBMCs. The origin of this receptor is a woman aged 18-29 years in good health and CMV-seronegative.

In DNA form, the CDR3 reads TGCAGTGCTAGTGTCACAATTGGCTACACCTTC. It yields the protein CSASVTIGYTF. J is TRBJ1-2 and V is TRBV20-1, with D unclear. V was clipped by 3 bases and J by 7 bases, with 9 bases between them. The CDR3 has 11 amino acids. The germline CDR1 and CDR2 sequences are DFQATT and SNEGSKA (reference sequence).